These 14 T cell receptor beta chains originate from one sample sequenced in a study of glioma-infiltrating T cells. TCR alpha and beta CDR3 regions were amplified from RNA using iRepertoire nested multiplex PCR. TCRdb itself ran the multiplex PCR reads through MiXCR, one entry per CDR3 protein. The sample lists 100,000 to 150,000 distinct CDR3 sequences, roughly 25% occurring once. Sequencing was performed on glioma tissue, nonneoplastic brain tissue, or PBMCs (not recorded which). The source is a human donor with low-grade glioma or glioblastoma, undergoing nonglioma brain surgery, or in good health (not recorded which).

This clonotype was seen ten or more times. The rearrangement uses TRBV4-1 and TRBJ2-5, with D possibly TRBD1 on 6 matching bases. V was pared by 0 bases and J by 5 bases, with 10 bases between. Germline V gene data show CDR1 as MGHRA and CDR2 as YSYEKL. The CDR3 is made up of 14 amino acids. DNA for the CDR3: TGCGCCAGCAGCCAAGAAGGGGGAACCGAGACCCAGTACTTC. As protein: CASSQEGGTETQYF.

This clonotype appeared many times. The V gene is TRBV27, the J gene TRBJ2-4, with no clear D. This CDR3 is 14 amino acids long. The V end was cut by 4 bases, the J end by 0 bases, with 7 bases between. Germline CDR1 reads MNHEY; CDR2 reads SMNVEV (reference sequence). The CDR3 loop reads CASSSELAKNIQYF. The CDR3 nucleotides read TGTGCCAGCAGTTCGGAGTTAGCCAAAAACATTCAGTACTTC.

This clonotype was seen repeatedly, ten times or more. V usage is TRBV6-1 and J usage is TRBJ1-6; 7 bases align to TRBD1. This CDR3 contains 14 residues. Per the germline V gene, CDR1 is MNHNS and CDR2 is SASEGT. V trimming: 6 bases; J trimming: 6 bases; junction bases outside the gene matches: 5. Here the CDR3 reads CASSERQGNSPLHF. The CDR3 coding sequence is TGTGCCAGCAGCGAGAGACAGGGTAATTCACCCCTCCACTTT.

As concerns this clonotype: One base away lies a much larger clone, so this may be a sequencing read error. CDR3 in amino acids: CASSQSDVGWATKYF. DNA for the CDR3: TGCGCCAGCAGCCAGTCGGATGTAGGCTGGGCGACCAAGTACTTC. The V call is TRBV4-1, the J call TRBJ2-5; no firm D call. Germline V gives CDR1 MGHRA, CDR2 YSYEKL. CDR3 length: 15 amino acids.

Remarks on this clonotype: A much bigger clone sits one base away, suggesting this may be a read error. The chain links TRBV19 to TRBJ2-1, with 8 bases identical to TRBD2. Germline CDR1 is LNHDA and CDR2 is SQIVND (reference sequence). There are 15 residues in the CDR3. V shed 3 bases, J shed 3 bases, and the junction held 4 bases outside the gene matches. The CDR3 DNA reads TGTGCCAGTAGTATCCTAGCGGGTTGCTACAATGAGCAGTTCTTC. Translation gives CASSILAGCYNEQFF.

In the case of this clonotype: A much larger clone differs by one base, so this may be a read error. V usage is TRBV7-2 and J usage is TRBJ2-1, with 9 nucleotides matching TRBD2. Germline V gene sequence: CDR1 SGHTA, CDR2 FQGNSA. This CDR3 has 18 residues. The CDR3 spells CASSLPYFSGSRFNEQLF. The CDR3 bases are TGTGCCAGCAGCTTGCCCTACTTTAGCGGGAGTCGCTTCAATGAGCAGCTCTTC.

This rearrangement joins TRBV6-2 or TRBV6-3 to TRBJ2-5, with a possible D match to TRBD1 (6 bases). In germline, CDR1 is MNHEY, CDR2 SVGEGT. Trimming removed 9 bases at V and 4 bases at J, with 18 bases between. The length of the CDR3 is 14 residues. The CDR3 sequence: CARSTRDNRETQYF. CDR3 sequence (DNA): TGTGCCAGAAGTACCAGGGACAACCGAGAGACCCAGTACTTC.

This clonotype was found a few times. V is TRBV29-1 and J is TRBJ2-2; the D gene is possibly TRBD1 (6 bases). Per germline, CDR1 SQVTM and CDR2 ANQGSEA. The CDR3 contains 13 residues. V was pared by 1 base and J by 6 bases, with 9 bases between. The CDR3 DNA sequence: TGCAGCGTTGAAGTAGGGGGTCCCGGGGAGCTGTTTTTT. Its translation: CSVEVGGPGELFF.

This clonotype appeared a few times. The CDR3, as DNA: TGCAGCGTTAATGACAGGGCCTACGAGCAGTACTTC. Translating gives CSVNDRAYEQYF. This chain uses TRBV29-1 with TRBJ2-7, with 7 positions matching TRBD1. Trimming at V came to 5 bases and at J to 2 bases, leaving 3 bases not matched to a gene. CDR1 is SQVTM, CDR2 ANQGSEA, per germline. This CDR3 comprises 12 residues.

In this sample, this clonotype turned up many times. This chain uses TRBV18 with TRBJ2-1; 7 bases are a match to TRBD1. Germline-derived CDR1 and CDR2 are KGHSH and LQKENI. V was clipped by 6 bases and J by 5 bases; unmatched bases: 4. CDR3 length: 13 amino acids. CDR3 sequence: CASSKGTDNEQFF. The CDR3 nucleotides read TGTGCCAGCTCCAAAGGGACAGACAATGAGCAGTTCTTC.

This clonotype was seen repeatedly, ten times or more. The V call is TRBV20-1, the J call TRBJ2-1; 8 bases fit TRBD2. This CDR3 comprises 16 residues. In germline, CDR1 is DFQATT, CDR2 SNEGSKA (reference sequence). Unmatched junction bases numbered 10, after V lost 4 bases and J lost 2 bases. CDR3 in amino acids: CSAMGLGIITYNEQFF. CDR3 bases: TGCAGTGCTATGGGACTAGGAATTATCACCTACAATGAGCAGTTCTTC.

Many counts were recorded for this clonotype. The J gene is TRBJ2-7, the V gene TRBV28; D assignment may be TRBD1 or TRBD2 (5 bases each). The V end was cut by 5 bases, the J end by 7 bases, with 18 bases between. This CDR3 has 14 residues. Germline V gene data show CDR1 as MDHEN and CDR2 as SYDVKM. The CDR3 bases are TGTGCCAGCAGTCATTGGACGGGGACCCGGGAGCAGTACTTC. Its protein is CASSHWTGTREQYF.

At least ten counts were recorded for this clonotype. The V gene is TRBV14, the J gene TRBJ2-7, with D perhaps TRBD1 or TRBD2 (5 bases each). V dropped 2 bases and J dropped 4 bases, with 15 bases sitting between them. The CDR3 has 15 residues. Per the germline V gene, CDR1 is SGHDN and CDR2 is FVKESK. The CDR3 spells CASSQRGGAQYEQYF. The CDR3 nucleotides read TGTGCCAGCAGCCAACGGGGCGGAGCCCAGTACGAGCAGTACTTC.

On this clonotype: One end of the junction does not line up with germline, which may come from a read error. J is TRBJ1-2 and V is TRBV20-1; D remains unclear. Germline V gene lookup returns CDR1 DFQATT and CDR2 SNEGSKA (reference sequence). The CDR3 runs 12 residues. CDR3 loop: CSAQTNNYGYTF. In DNA, the CDR3 is TGTAGTGCACAGACAAATAACTATGGCTACACCTTC.